This T cell receptor (beta chain) emerged from a study of cytomegalovirus exposure and HLA in healthy donors. Whole-study results and caveats: In a later analysis, donors in an Asian-associated ancestry cluster reportedly had fewer N-insertions in productive TCRs than the cohort mean. Reports indicated that the classifier achieved high specificity and sensitivity in diagnosing cytomegalovirus status. DRB1 had the most TCR associations and HLA-C the fewest, a later analysis found, with rates varying by HLA locus.

Concerning this clone itself: The antigen is undetermined.

This CDR3 has 14 residues. CDR1 is SGHTA, CDR2 FQGTGA, per germline. Trimming cost V 6 bases and J 4 bases; bases outside gene matches: 3. With 60 Vbeta and 13 Jbeta primers, the PCR was carried out. The method was immunoSEQ multiplex PCR; TCRdb's version includes in-frame clones alone and lacks a portion of them. Among roughly 160,000 clones listed, 80% to 90% were seen once. Sequenced sample: PBMCs. The sequence came from a man in his fifties in good health and CMV-seropositive. The chain couples TRBV7-3 to TRBJ2-2, with 9 bases lining up with TRBD1. CDR3: CASRGQGRTGELFF. CDR3 nucleotides: TGTGCCAGCAGGGGACAGGGTCGCACCGGGGAGCTGTTTTTT.